This is a list of T cell receptor beta chains from one sample in a study of chronic HIV infection and antiretroviral therapy. TCRdb itself ran the 5' RACE reads through MiXCR, one entry per CDR3 protein. The sample consists of fewer than 40,000 distinct CDR3 sequences, 7.5% to 10% of them appearing once. Sequenced sample: peripheral blood. These receptors all stem from an adult who had HIV and had not received antiretroviral therapy, or was an uninfected healthy control (not recorded which). CDR3s include the opening cysteine and the closing phenylalanine or tryptophan. The D gene is left open where the match is weak. For some rows the clone size is stated as once, few or many, or as a class when expanded; others skip it.

TRBJ2-7	.	many	TRBV25-1	CASSVGIYEQYF	TGTGCCAGCAGTGTTGGGATCTACGAGCAGTACTTC
TRBJ2-3	.	many	TRBV7-2	CASSLDYPTDTQYF	TGTGCCAGCAGCCTGGACTATCCCACAGATACGCAGTATTTT
TRBJ1-2	TRBD1	.	TRBV29-1	CSVEGSNRGGYTF	TGCAGCGTTGAAGGGTCGAACAGGGGCGGCTACACCTTC
TRBJ2-1	.	.	TRBV7-9	CASSLARTSHNEQFF	TGTGCCAGCAGCTTAGCAAGGACTTCGCACAATGAGCAGTTCTTC
TRBJ2-3	.	.	TRBV11-1	CASSLALRRTDTQYF	TGTGCCAGCAGCTTAGCTCTTCGACGTACAGATACGCAGTATTTT
TRBJ1-5	TRBD1	many	TRBV5-6	CASSLGGGGGNQPQHF	TGTGCCAGCAGCTTAGGGGGCGGGGGGGGCAATCAGCCCCAGCATTTT
TRBJ2-7	.	few	TRBV25-1	CASSESRASAGEQYF	TGTGCCAGCAGTGAATCGAGGGCTTCGGCGGGTGAGCAGTACTTC
TRBJ1-1	.	.	TRBV20-1	CSARYGGMNTEAFF	TGCAGTGCTAGATATGGGGGGATGAACACTGAAGCTTTCTTT
TRBJ2-3	.	.	TRBV4-3	CASSQSITDTQYF	TGCGCCAGCAGCCAATCTATCACAGATACGCAGTATTTT
TRBJ1-1	.	few	TRBV20-1	CSARGTNTEAFF	TGCAGTGCGAGGGGGACTAACACTGAAGCTTTCTTT
TRBJ1-4	.	many	TRBV2	CASSEGRQPTNEKLFF	TGTGCCAGCAGTGAGGGCCGTCAGCCAACTAATGAAAAACTGTTTTTT
TRBJ2-7	.	few	TRBV9	CASSVGESPREQYF	TGTGCCAGCAGCGTAGGGGAATCGCCTAGAGAGCAGTACTTC
TRBJ2-2	TRBD1	.	TRBV2	CASSEEGRGPGELFF	TGTGCCAGCAGTGAAGAGGGAAGGGGGCCCGGGGAGCTGTTTTTT
TRBJ1-1	.	many	TRBV20-1	CSVAQNEAFF	TGCAGTGTAGCTCAAAATGAAGCTTTCTTT
TRBJ1-6	.	.	TRBV25-1	CASSHTRPDSPLHF	TGTGCCAGCAGTCACACCCGGCCGGATTCACCCCTCCACTTT
TRBJ2-3	.	many	TRBV4-3	CASSQRAATGDTQYF	TGCGCCAGCAGCCAGAGGGCAGCTACAGGGGATACGCAGTATTTT
TRBJ1-5	.	many	TRBV7-9	CASSLARGSLRNQPQHF	TGTGCCAGCAGCTTAGCCCGGGGCTCCCTCCGCAATCAGCCCCAGCATTTT
TRBJ1-1	.	few	TRBV4-3	CASSQDPGMGTEAFF	TGCGCCAGCAGCCAAGATCCGGGTATGGGGACTGAAGCTTTCTTT
TRBJ1-2	.	.	TRBV12-3/TRBV12-4	CASSLGAHHYGYTF	TGTGCCAGCAGTTTAGGAGCGCATCACTATGGCTACACCTTC
TRBJ1-2	TRBD1	many	TRBV3-1	CASSPGGGGYTF	TGTGCCAGCAGCCCAGGGGGAGGTGGCTACACCTTC
TRBJ2-7	TRBD1	few	TRBV9	CASSGSGTGTSEQYF	TGTGCCAGCAGCGGATCCGGGACAGGGACCTCTGAGCAGTACTTC
TRBJ1-6	.	many	TRBV3-1	CASSHGQTNSPLHF	TGTGCCAGCAGCCACGGACAAACGAATTCACCCCTCCACTTT
TRBJ1-1	.	few	TRBV29-1	CSALGPPAEAFF	TGCAGCGCTCTGGGACCACCAGCTGAAGCTTTCTTT
TRBJ1-6	.	.	TRBV5-1	CASSLAQGNSPLHF	TGCGCCAGCAGCTTGGCTCAGGGGAATTCACCCCTCCACTTT
TRBJ2-1	.	many	TRBV7-2	CASSLEARLYNEQFF	TGTGCCAGCAGCTTAGAAGCCAGACTCTACAATGAGCAGTTCTTC
TRBJ2-5	.	many	TRBV29-1	CSAHPGTIETQYF	TGCAGCGCTCACCCCGGGACAATAGAGACCCAGTACTTC
TRBJ2-7	TRBD1	many	TRBV7-2	CASSPQPGGSAYEQYF	TGTGCCAGCAGCCCCCAACCAGGGGGTTCTGCCTACGAGCAGTACTTC
TRBJ1-1	TRBD1	medium-sized	TRBV29-1	CSARTGLLDTEAFF	TGCAGCGCGAGGACAGGGCTGTTGGACACTGAAGCTTTCTTT
TRBJ2-7	.	many	TRBV12-3/TRBV12-4	CASSLFAGTYEQYF	TGTGCCAGCAGTTTATTTGCAGGGACCTACGAGCAGTACTTC
TRBJ2-6	.	many	TRBV5-1	CASSLFTGISSGANVLTF	TGCGCCAGCAGCTTGTTTACAGGAATCAGCTCTGGGGCCAACGTCCTGACTTTC
TRBJ2-3	.	.	TRBV20-1	CSARDVFAVSTDTQYF	TGCAGTGCTAGAGACGTTTTCGCGGTCAGCACAGATACGCAGTATTTT
TRBJ2-4	TRBD2	many	TRBV5-1	CASRTGTRTAKNIQYF	TGCGCCAGCAGAACAGGGACTAGGACTGCCAAAAACATTCAGTACTTC
TRBJ1-2	TRBD1	.	TRBV10-3	CAIRGQGKNYGYTF	TGTGCCATCAGAGGACAGGGAAAAAACTATGGCTACACCTTC
TRBJ2-7	TRBD1	many	TRBV20-1	CSAWDSPGEQYF	TGCAGTGCTTGGGACAGCCCTGGCGAGCAGTACTTC
TRBJ1-2	.	many	TRBV20-1	CSASGGYTGYTF	TGCAGTGCTAGCGGAGGTTATACTGGCTACACCTTC
TRBJ2-5	TRBD2	many	TRBV20-1	CSAYPHAGAQETQYF	TGCAGTGCTTACCCCCATGCGGGAGCCCAAGAGACCCAGTACTTC
TRBJ2-1	.	.	TRBV29-1	CSTSRGTYNEQFF	TGCAGCACCTCGCGGGGCACATACAATGAGCAGTTCTTC
TRBJ1-4	.	few	TRBV2	CASSERHGRGGKLFF	TGTGCCAGCAGTGAACGACACGGGCGCGGGGGAAAACTGTTTTTT
TRBJ2-3	.	few	TRBV27	CASSSSSTDTQYF	TGTGCCAGCAGTTCCTCTAGCACAGATACGCAGTATTTT
TRBJ1-6	.	.	TRBV6-5	CASSFGTPNSPLHF	TGTGCCAGCAGCTTCGGGACACCCAATTCACCCCTCCACTTT
TRBJ2-2	.	many	TRBV29-1	CSVPLNTGELFF	TGCAGCGTTCCTCTAAACACCGGGGAGCTGTTTTTT
TRBJ1-2	.	many	TRBV7-3	CASSLQGGYGYTF	TGTGCCAGCAGCTTACAGGGAGGCTATGGCTACACCTTC
TRBJ2-7	TRBD2	many	TRBV20-1	CSASGTTGNYEQYF	TGCAGTGCTAGCGGGACTACCGGTAACTACGAGCAGTACTTC
TRBJ2-3	TRBD1	many	TRBV7-2	CASSWTGQTDTQYF	TGTGCCAGCAGCTGGACAGGGCAGACAGATACGCAGTATTTT
TRBJ1-6	.	few	TRBV27	CASSLLGSPDNSPLHF	TGTGCCAGCAGTTTACTCGGGTCGCCTGATAATTCACCCCTCCACTTT